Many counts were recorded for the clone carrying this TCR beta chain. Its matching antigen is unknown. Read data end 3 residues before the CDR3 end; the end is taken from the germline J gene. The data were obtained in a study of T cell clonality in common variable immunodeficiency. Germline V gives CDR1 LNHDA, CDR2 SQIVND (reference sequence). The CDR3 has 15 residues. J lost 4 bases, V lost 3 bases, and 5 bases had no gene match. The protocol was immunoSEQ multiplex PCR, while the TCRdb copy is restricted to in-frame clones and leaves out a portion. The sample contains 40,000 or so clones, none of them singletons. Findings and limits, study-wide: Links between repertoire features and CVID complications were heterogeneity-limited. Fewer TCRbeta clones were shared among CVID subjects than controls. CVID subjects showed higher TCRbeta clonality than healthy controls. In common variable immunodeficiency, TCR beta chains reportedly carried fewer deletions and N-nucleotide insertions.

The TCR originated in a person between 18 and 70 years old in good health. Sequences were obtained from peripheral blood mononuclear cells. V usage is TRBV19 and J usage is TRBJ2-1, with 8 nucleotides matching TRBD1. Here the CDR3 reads CASSIIRGLYNEQFF. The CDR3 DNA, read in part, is TGTGCCAGTAGTATTATCAGGGGGCTTTACAATGAG.